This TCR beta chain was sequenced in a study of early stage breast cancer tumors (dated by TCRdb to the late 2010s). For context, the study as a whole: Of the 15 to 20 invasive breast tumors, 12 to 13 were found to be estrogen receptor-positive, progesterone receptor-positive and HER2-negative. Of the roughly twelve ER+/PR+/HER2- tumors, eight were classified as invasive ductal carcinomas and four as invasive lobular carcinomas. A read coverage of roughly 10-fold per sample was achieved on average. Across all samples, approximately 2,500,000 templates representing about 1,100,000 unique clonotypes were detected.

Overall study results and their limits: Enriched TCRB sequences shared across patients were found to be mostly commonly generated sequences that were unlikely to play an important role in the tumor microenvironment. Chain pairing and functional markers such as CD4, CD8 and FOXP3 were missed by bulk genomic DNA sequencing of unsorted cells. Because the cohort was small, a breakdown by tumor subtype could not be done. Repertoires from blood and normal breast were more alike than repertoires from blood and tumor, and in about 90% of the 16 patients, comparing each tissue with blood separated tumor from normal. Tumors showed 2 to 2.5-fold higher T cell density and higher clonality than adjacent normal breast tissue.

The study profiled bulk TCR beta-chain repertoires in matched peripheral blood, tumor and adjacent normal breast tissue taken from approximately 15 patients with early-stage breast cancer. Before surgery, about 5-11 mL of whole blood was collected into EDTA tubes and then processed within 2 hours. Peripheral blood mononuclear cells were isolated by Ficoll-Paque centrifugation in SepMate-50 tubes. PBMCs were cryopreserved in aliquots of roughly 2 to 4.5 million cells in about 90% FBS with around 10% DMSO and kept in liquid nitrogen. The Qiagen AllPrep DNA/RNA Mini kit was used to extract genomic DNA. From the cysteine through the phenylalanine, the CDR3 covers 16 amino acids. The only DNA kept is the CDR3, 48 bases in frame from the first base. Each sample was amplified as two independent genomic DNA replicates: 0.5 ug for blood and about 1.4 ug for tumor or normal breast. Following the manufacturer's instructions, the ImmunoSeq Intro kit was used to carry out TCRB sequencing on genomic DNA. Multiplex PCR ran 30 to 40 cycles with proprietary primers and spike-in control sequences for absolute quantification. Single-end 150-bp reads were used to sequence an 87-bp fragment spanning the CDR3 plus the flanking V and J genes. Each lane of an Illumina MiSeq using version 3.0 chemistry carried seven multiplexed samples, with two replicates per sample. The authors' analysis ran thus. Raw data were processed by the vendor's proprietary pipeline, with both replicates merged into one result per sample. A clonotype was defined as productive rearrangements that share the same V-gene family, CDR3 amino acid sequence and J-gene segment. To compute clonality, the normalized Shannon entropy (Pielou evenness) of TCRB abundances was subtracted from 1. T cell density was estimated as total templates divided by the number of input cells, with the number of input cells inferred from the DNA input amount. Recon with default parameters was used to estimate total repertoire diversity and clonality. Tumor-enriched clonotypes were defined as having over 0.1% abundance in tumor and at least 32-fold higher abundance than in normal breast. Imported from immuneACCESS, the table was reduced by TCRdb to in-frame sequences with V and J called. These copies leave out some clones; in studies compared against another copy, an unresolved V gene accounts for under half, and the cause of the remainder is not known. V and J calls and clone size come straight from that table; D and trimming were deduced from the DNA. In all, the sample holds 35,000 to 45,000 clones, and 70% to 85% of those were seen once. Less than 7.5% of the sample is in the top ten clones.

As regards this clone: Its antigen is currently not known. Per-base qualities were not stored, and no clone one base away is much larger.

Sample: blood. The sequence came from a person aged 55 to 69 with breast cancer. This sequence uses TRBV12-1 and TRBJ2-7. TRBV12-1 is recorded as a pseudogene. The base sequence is TGTGCCAGCAGCTTTTCGGTCCTCGATGGATTCTACGAGCAGTACTTC. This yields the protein CASSFSVLDGFYEQYF.